This T cell receptor (beta chain) was sequenced for a study of blood T cell repertoires in COVID-19. This table comes from immunoSEQ multiplex PCR, and its TCRdb copy is limited to in-frame clones, with some not included. Of about 280,000 clones in the sample, 75% to 90% are singletons; the top ten hold approximately 2%. Germline V gene sequence: CDR1 MGHDK, CDR2 SYGVNS. Trimming took 6 bases from V and 0 from J; bases not matched to a gene: 0. The CDR3 totals 14 residues. The chain uses TRBV25-1 and TRBJ2-1; 9 bases are a match to TRBD2. Sequencing was done on a sample of peripheral blood. The source of this sequence is a woman aged 30 to 39 who had recovered from COVID-19. The CDR3 DNA reads as TGTGCCAGCAGGACTAGCGGCTCCTACAATGAGCAGTTCTTC. Its translation: CASRTSGSYNEQFF.